This TCR beta chain was recorded in a study of technical replicates of blood from a handful of donors (TCRdb year 2017). CDR1 and CDR2 were assigned from the germline V gene as SGDLS and YYNGEE. From cysteine to phenylalanine, the CDR3 is 14 amino acids long. This entry keeps only the CDR3 DNA: 42 bases, framed from base 1. Trimming costs V 4 bases and J 4 bases, and their ends lie 13 bases apart. This clone appeared once. Its antigen target is currently unknown. Base quality data are lacking; no much larger clone is found one base away. The receptor library was made with the immunoSEQ multiplex PCR assay. Here the immuneACCESS table is served through TCRdb, limited to in-frame sequences with V and J called. Missing clones are a known gap in these copies; in checked studies unresolved V genes cover under half, and the rest lacks a known reason. Recorded for this sample are around 80,000 clones; 90% to 95% of them occurred a single time. The ten largest clones add up to approximately 0.39% of the sample.

The chain couples TRBV9 to TRBJ2-3, and TRBD2 may be the D gene, going by 5 matching bases. This clonotype was sampled from a human donor in good health. Input material: T cells isolated from PBMCs. The CDR3 region reads CASSHDLLADTQYF. The DNA is as follows: TGTGCCAGCAGCCACGACCTACTAGCAGATACGCAGTATTTT.